The table lists the clone carrying this T cell receptor beta chain with a count of one. Its specificity is not known. This CDR3 comprises 16 residues. CDR1 and CDR2 (germline): MNHEY, SVGAGI. V lost 0 bases and J 4 bases, leaving 13 bases between the germline ends. This entry comes from a study of shared clonotypes between healthy human individuals. Study information: The plates for each donor numbered three CD4 naive, three CD4 memory, two CD8 naive and one CD8 memory. Study-wide results and caveats: An expected dependence of interdonor clonotype sharing on sequencing depth was noted. A reduction in generation probabilities was seen for non-shared clonotypes relative to those shared by all four donors. In this cohort, only blood was sampled, and tissue repertoires likely differ.

Sequenced by immunoSEQ multiplex PCR; TCRdb stores in-frame clones only, minus some. The repertoire includes under 1,900,000 clones, 98% of them detected once, and about 0.34% sits in the top ten. The clonotype originates from a man between 25 and 39 years old in good health. Source material: naive CD4+ T cells sorted from blood. Subset specified: CD45RA+ positively selected. The V call is TRBV6-5, the J call TRBJ2-1; no reliable D call. CDR3 sequence (DNA): TGTGCCAGCAGTTACTCCCTAGAGTCCAGGTACAATGAGCAGTTCTTC. This translates into CASSYSLESRYNEQFF.